Below, 32 T cell receptor beta chains from the same sample are listed, as sequenced in a study of blood T cell repertoires in COVID-19. Clones were sequenced by immunoSEQ multiplex PCR, and TCRdb holds only the in-frame ones, with some missing. There are some 130,000 clones in the sample; over 70% occur only once, and around 20% lies in the top ten. Sequenced: peripheral blood. The receptor set was obtained from a man older than 75 with acute or convalescent COVID-19.

The chain combines TRBV5-6 with TRBJ2-1, with 9 bases identical to TRBD1. The CDR3 runs to 13 residues. V trimming: 2 bases; J trimming: 9 bases; junction bases outside the gene matches: 3. Germline CDR1 SGHDT, CDR2 YYEEEE. In DNA, the CDR3 is TGTGCCAGCAGCTTACACAGGGGGCTTGAGCAGTTCTTC. Residues: CASSLHRGLEQFF.

The CDR3 DNA sequence: TGTGCCAGCAGACCCGACAGGGGGTACTCCTACGAGCAGTACTTC. It specifies CASRPDRGYSYEQYF. The genes are TRBV6-6 and TRBJ2-7; 9 nucleotides line up with TRBD1. The CDR3 has 15 amino acids. Germline V gene data show CDR1 as MNHNY and CDR2 as SVGAGI (reference sequence). The V and J ends lost 6 bases and 0 bases, in that order; junction bases with no gene match: 6.

This sequence joins TRBV7-9 and TRBJ1-4, with TRBD1 identical over 7 bases. Germline lookup yields CDR1 SEHNR and CDR2 FQNEAQ (reference sequence). J lost 7 bases, V lost 5 bases, and 7 bases had no gene match. This CDR3 contains 14 residues. CDR3 nucleotides: TGTGCCAGCAGCCCGACAGGGTACAGTGAAAAACTGTTTTTT. This translates into CASSPTGYSEKLFF.

The rearrangement joins TRBV27 to TRBJ2-3; TRBD2 matches at 11 bases. The germline CDR1 and CDR2 sequences are MNHEY and SMNVEV (reference sequence). With 5 bases clipped from V and 2 bases from J, the junction kept 6 bases outside the gene matches. This CDR3 is 16 amino acids long. CDR3 in DNA: TGTGCCAGCAGTCCCCTAGCGGGGGGAACCACAGATACGCAGTATTTT. Encoded protein: CASSPLAGGTTDTQYF.

The count of this clone is one. The chain combines TRBV6-5 with TRBJ2-1; maybe TRBD2 (6 bases). Germline V gene sequence: CDR1 MNHEY, CDR2 SVGAGI. This CDR3 contains 12 residues. V lost 8 bases and J lost 10, with 15 bases in between. The chain's CDR3 is CASRPPAGEQFF. In DNA, the CDR3 is TGTGCCAGCCGCCCGCCCGCGGGGGAGCAGTTCTTC.

The chain couples TRBV5-1 to TRBJ1-1; TRBD1 matches 8 bases. The CDR3 spans 14 residues. Germline V CDR1 and CDR2: SGHRS, YFSETQ. The ends lost 3 bases at V and 5 bases at J; junction bases unmatched: 6. CDR3 loop: CASSSTGGRTEAFF. In DNA, the CDR3 is TGCGCCAGCAGCTCCACAGGGGGACGGACTGAAGCTTTCTTT.

This chain links TRBV25-1 with TRBJ1-1; 10 bases map to TRBD1. V trimming: 7 bases; J trimming: 1 base; junction bases outside the gene matches: 9. The length of the CDR3 is 16 residues. Germline lookup yields CDR1 MGHDK and CDR2 SYGVNS. The DNA for the CDR3 is TGTGCCAGCAAGGCCGACAGGGGGCCGGGGAACACTGAAGCTTTCTTT. Amino acids: CASKADRGPGNTEAFF.

The chain uses TRBV4-2 and TRBJ2-7, with D unclear. The CDR3 length is 14 residues. Trimming took 0 bases from V and 3 from J, leaving 9 bases between them. The germline V gene encodes CDR1 LGHNA and CDR2 YNFKEQ. This CDR3 is CASSQESRIYEQYF. In nucleotides, the CDR3 is TGTGCCAGCAGCCAAGAGTCCAGGATCTACGAGCAGTACTTC.

The rearrangement links TRBV3-1 (or the pseudogene TRBV3-2) to TRBJ2-3, with 10 bases that match TRBD2. Trimming removed 3 bases from V and 6 bases from J; junction bases left unmatched: 9. The germline CDR1 and CDR2 sequences are LGHDT and YNNKEL (reference sequence). The CDR3 loop spans 16 amino acids. The CDR3 region has the DNA TGTGCCAGCAGCCAGTCGGAGCGGGGGGGCCGGGATACGCAGTATTTT. Protein sequence: CASSQSERGGRDTQYF.

The V gene is TRBV2, the J gene TRBJ1-6; a possible D gene is TRBD1 (6 bases). CDR1 is SNHLY, CDR2 FYNNEI, per germline. V gave up 5 bases and J gave up 7 bases, with 21 bases separating them. The CDR3 sequence is 17 residues long. Written as DNA, the CDR3 is TGTGCCAGCAGTTCGGGGGGCCGCGGGGGCGGAAATTCACCCCTCCACTTT. The encoded protein is CASSSGGRGGGNSPLHF.

V and J are TRBV10-3 and TRBJ1-5; the D gene is possibly TRBD1 (5 bases). Between the trimmed V and J ends, which lost 2 bases and 6 bases, there was a span of 11 bases. CDR1 is ENHRY and CDR2 is SYGVKD in the germline V gene. The CDR3 totals 14 residues. CDR3 region: CAISEQGMSQPQHF. The CDR3 bases are TGTGCCATCAGTGAGCAGGGAATGTCTCAGCCCCAGCATTTT.

The chain carries TRBV30 and TRBJ2-3; D call uncertain. Germline V lookup: CDR1 GTSNPN, CDR2 SVGIG (reference sequence). Trimming removed 1 base at V and 2 bases at J, with 4 bases between. This CDR3 is built from 12 residues. The chain's CDR3 is CAWSGDTDTQYF. The DNA for the CDR3 is TGTGCCTGGAGTGGAGACACAGATACGCAGTATTTT. The full variable domain, its missing parts supplied by reference TRBV30 and TRBJ2-3, is SQTIHQWPATLVQPVGSPLSLECTVEGTSNPNLYWYRQAAGRGLQLLFYSVGIGQISSEVPQNLSASRPQDRQFILSSKKLLLSDSGFYLCAWSGDTDTQYFGPGTRLTVL.

The V call is TRBV6-5, the J call TRBJ1-2, with TRBD1 identical over 7 bases. Germline values: CDR1 MNHEY, CDR2 SVGAGI. V gave up 2 bases and J gave up 0 bases; unmatched junction bases: 3. The CDR3 has 15 amino acids. The CDR3 DNA sequence: TGTGCCAGCAGTTACCGGACAGGTCCTAACTATGGCTACACCTTC. Translating gives CASSYRTGPNYGYTF.

The genes are TRBV6-2 or TRBV6-3 and TRBJ2-7, with a possible D match to TRBD1 (5 bases). Germline loops: CDR1 MNHEY, CDR2 SVGEGT. V lost 5 bases and J lost 5, with 19 bases in between. The CDR3 has 15 residues. CDR3 sequence (DNA): TGTGCCAGCAGTCCGGACAATCTAGATTCCCACGAGCAGTACTTC. As protein: CASSPDNLDSHEQYF.

The chain couples TRBV30 to TRBJ1-1, with 7 positions matching TRBD1. The germline V gene encodes CDR1 GTSNPN and CDR2 SVGIG (reference sequence). The CDR3 runs to 13 residues. Trimming cost V 2 bases and J 1 base; bases outside gene matches: 1. DNA for the CDR3: TGTGCCTGGAGTAAGGGGGCGAACACTGAAGCTTTCTTT. It is translated as CAWSKGANTEAFF.

This clone was observed a few times. The chain joins TRBV5-1 to TRBJ2-5; D call uncertain. The CDR3 contains 15 residues. Trimming stripped 3 bases from V and 5 bases from J, with 17 bases between. CDR1 and CDR2 from the germline V gene are SGHRS and YFSETQ. The CDR3 spells CASSSTIGVGETQYF. For the CDR3, the DNA is TGCGCCAGCAGCTCCACAATTGGAGTCGGCGAGACCCAGTACTTC.

The sample holds a few counts of this clone. The V and J genes are TRBV25-1 and TRBJ2-6; the D gene is possibly TRBD1 (6 bases). The V end was cut by 2 bases, the J end by 1 base, with 6 bases between. CDR1 is MGHDK and CDR2 is SYGVNS in the germline V gene. The CDR3 covers 15 residues. The CDR3 protein is CASSETGSGANVLTF. CDR3 nucleotide sequence: TGTGCCAGCAGTGAAACAGGGTCTGGGGCCAACGTCCTGACTTTC.

The chain recombines TRBV2 with TRBJ2-1; 8 bases are shared with TRBD2. The CDR3 contains 15 residues. Germline trimming cut 1 base from V and 9 bases from J; bases unmatched to any gene: 8. Germline values: CDR1 SNHLY, CDR2 FYNNEI. CDR3 region: CASSEDGGAFGEQFF. In DNA, the CDR3 is TGTGCCAGCAGTGAAGACGGGGGGGCCTTTGGTGAGCAGTTCTTC. Filled out from reference TRBV2 and TRBJ2-1, the complete variable domain reads EPEVTQTPSHQVTQMGQEVILRCVPISNHLYFYWYRQILGQKVEFLVSFYNNEISEKSEIFDDQFSVERPDGSNFTLKIRSTKLEDSAMYFCASSEDGGAFGEQFFGPGTRLTVL.

The J gene is TRBJ2-5, the V gene TRBV29-1; 9 bases are a match to TRBD1. CDR3 length: 13 residues. Germline V gives CDR1 SQVTM, CDR2 ANQGSEA. V shed 6 bases and J 2 bases; nucleotides not matched to a gene: 4. The CDR3 DNA reads TGCAGCGTGGGGGACAGGGCGCAAGAGACCCAGTACTTC. Translation gives CSVGDRAQETQYF.

The J gene is TRBJ1-4, the V gene TRBV24-1; possibly TRBD1 for D (6 bases). Germline values: CDR1 KGHDR, CDR2 SFDVKD. V was cut by 8 bases and J by 7 bases, with 16 bases left in between. CDR3 length: 14 residues. The CDR3 sequence: CATNKDRDGEKLFF. The DNA of the CDR3 is TGTGCCACCAACAAGGACAGAGACGGTGAAAAACTGTTTTTT.

The chain carries TRBV18 and TRBJ1-4; tentatively, D is TRBD1 (5 bases). Germline V gives CDR1 KGHSH, CDR2 LQKENI. Trimming took off 2 bases at V and 8 bases at J, with 15 bases between the two ends. The CDR3 runs to 15 residues. The CDR3: CASSPSRGAEEKLFF. The CDR3 coding sequence is TGTGCCAGCTCACCATCAAGGGGCGCGGAAGAAAAACTGTTTTTT.

This clone appeared a single time. This chain links TRBV7-6 with TRBJ1-2; 8 nucleotides align to TRBD1. CDR1 and CDR2 (germline): SGHVS, FNYEAQ. The CDR3 consists of 14 residues. With V trimmed by 5 bases and J by 6 bases, 8 bases remained unmatched. Here the CDR3 reads CASSKTGDLDGYTF. The CDR3 coding sequence is TGTGCCAGCAGCAAGACAGGGGACTTGGATGGCTACACCTTC.

The chain has TRBV5-1 and TRBJ2-5, with 14 bases lining up with TRBD2. Germline V lookup: CDR1 SGHRS, CDR2 YFSETQ. J lost 7 bases, V lost 5 bases, and 13 bases had no gene match. The length of the CDR3 is 17 residues. The chain's CDR3 is CASRRGGLAGGVGTQYF. The CDR3 nucleotides read TGCGCCAGCAGGAGAGGCGGACTAGCGGGGGGCGTTGGGACCCAGTACTTC.

V and J are TRBV3-1 (or the pseudogene TRBV3-2) and TRBJ2-1; 9 nucleotides agree with TRBD2. The CDR3 sequence is 15 residues long. V lost 3 bases to trimming and J lost 2 bases; unmatched junction nucleotides: 2. Germline loops: CDR1 LGHDT, CDR2 YNNKEL (reference sequence). CDR3 protein: CASSQRGGTYNEQFF. CDR3 nucleotide sequence: TGTGCCAGCAGCCAGCGGGGGGGTACCTACAATGAGCAGTTCTTC.

This sequence joins TRBV7-9 and TRBJ1-1, with 9 positions matching TRBD1. CDR3 length: 16 amino acids. Trimming at V came to 5 bases and at J to 4 bases, leaving 11 bases not matched to a gene. Germline loops: CDR1 SEHNR, CDR2 FQNEAQ (reference sequence). CDR3 nucleotides: TGTGCCAGCAGCCGGACAGGGGCCGGCCCCCGCACTGAAGCTTTCTTT. It is translated as CASSRTGAGPRTEAFF.

This clone appeared a single time. CDR3 protein: CASSVRGTPNTEAFF. The CDR3 nucleotides are TGTGCCAGCAGCGTCAGGGGGACACCGAACACTGAAGCTTTCTTT. J is TRBJ1-1 and V is TRBV5-4; TRBD1 matches at 7 bases. The CDR3 has 15 residues. V was pared by 4 bases and J by 1 base, with 7 bases of the junction left unmatched. In germline, CDR1 is SGHNT, CDR2 YYREEE (reference sequence).

The chain couples TRBV5-1 to TRBJ1-3; TRBD1 matches 8 bases. After removal of 4 bases from V and 8 bases from J, the junction contained 11 bases not matched to a gene. The germline V gene encodes CDR1 SGHRS and CDR2 YFSETQ. The CDR3 loop spans 15 amino acids. The CDR3 DNA is TGCGCCAGCAGCCCGGGACAGGCGAAGGGGGACACCATATATTTT. This sequence encodes CASSPGQAKGDTIYF.

CDR3 residues: CASSNRQGGTEAFF. CDR3 coding DNA: TGTGCCAGCAGCAATAGACAGGGGGGCACTGAAGCTTTCTTT. The rearrangement joins TRBV4-2 to TRBJ1-1, with 9 bases that match TRBD1. CDR3 size: 14 residues. V was clipped by 5 bases and J by 4 bases; unmatched bases: 5. Germline V gene lookup returns CDR1 LGHNA and CDR2 YNFKEQ.

This clone is a singleton in its sample. This chain uses TRBV28 with TRBJ2-2; 8 nucleotides line up with TRBD1. The CDR3 length is 15 residues. V lost 3 bases to trimming and J lost 4 bases; unmatched junction nucleotides: 4. CDR1 MDHEN and CDR2 SYDVKM come from the germline V gene. The CDR3 region is CASSLRQGTTGELFF. The CDR3 nucleotides read TGTGCCAGCAGTTTGCGACAGGGGACCACCGGGGAGCTGTTTTTT.

This clone was seen a single time. The chain carries TRBV5-6 and TRBJ1-5; perhaps TRBD1 as D (6 bases). Germline V CDR1 and CDR2: SGHDT, YYEEEE. There are 14 residues in the CDR3. Trimming pared 2 bases from V and 4 bases from J, leaving 10 bases between. DNA of the CDR3: TGTGCCAGCAGCTTCGCAGGGGTTAATCAGCCCCAGCATTTT. Its translation: CASSFAGVNQPQHF.

This chain joins TRBV7-8 and TRBJ1-1, with D possibly being TRBD1 (6 bases). V was trimmed by 5 bases and J by 1 base, leaving 14 bases between them. The CDR3 loop spans 15 amino acids. From germline, CDR1 is SGHVS and CDR2 FQNEAQ. The DNA of the CDR3 is TGTGCCAGCAGCCGAGGAGGGGGATCGAACACTGAAGCTTTCTTT. This encodes CASSRGGGSNTEAFF.

This sequence joins TRBV27 and TRBJ1-6; 10 positions agree with TRBD1. CDR1 and CDR2 from the germline V gene are MNHEY and SMNVEV (reference sequence). The junction had 5 bases not matched to a gene; V was cut back by 6 bases and J by 0 bases. The CDR3 sequence is 17 residues long. The CDR3 spells CASSWDRGNSYNSPLHF. The CDR3 bases are TGTGCCAGCAGCTGGGACAGGGGCAACTCCTATAATTCACCCCTCCACTTT.